This entry lists 14 T cell receptor beta chains sequenced from one sample in a study of CD8+CD57+ T cells in acquired aplastic anemia. All sequencing subjects had displayed CD8+CD57+ cell expansion on flow cytometry. Genomic DNA constituted the template upon which TCR beta VDJ and CDR3 profiling was performed. TCRdb analysed the reads with MiXCR anew, one entry per CDR3 protein. The sample lists 100,000 to 150,000 distinct CDR3 sequences; 30% to 45% were seen once. The sequencing input was sorted CD4+, CD8+, or CD8+CD57+ T cells (not recorded which) from PBMCs. These receptors were collected from a human donor with aplastic anemia.

This clonotype appeared a few times. Given a much more abundant clone one base away, this may be a read error. The chain employs TRBV5-1 and TRBJ1-3; D not resolved. This CDR3 has 15 residues. Trimming cost V 0 bases and J 11 bases, with 18 bases left between them. Germline CDR1 is SGHRS and CDR2 is YFSETQ. This CDR3 is CASSLGGGERSAIYF. CDR3 coding DNA: TGCGCCAGCAGCTTGGGCGGCGGGGAAAGAAGCGCCATATATTTT.

A few counts support this clonotype. The chain carries TRBV27 and TRBJ1-6; D is ambiguous. Looked up from germline, CDR1 is MNHEY and CDR2 is SMNVEV (reference sequence). The CDR3 has 14 residues. Trimming shortened V by 5 bases and J by 0 bases, and 5 bases separated the two germline ends. CDR3 loop: CASSASSYNSPLHF. As DNA, the CDR3 is TGTGCCAGCAGTGCAAGCTCCTATAATTCACCCCTCCACTTT.

CDR3 coding DNA: TGTGCCAGCAGCCACACAGCACCTAGCACAGATACGCAGTATTTT. This gives the protein CASSHTAPSTDTQYF. The chain uses TRBV3-1 and TRBJ2-3; D uncertain. V lost 3 bases, J lost 0 bases, and 10 bases lay in between. Germline assignment: CDR1 LGHDT and CDR2 YNNKEL (reference sequence). The CDR3 is 15 residues long.

Ten or more counts support this clonotype. The V gene is TRBV10-2, the J gene TRBJ2-7; 13 nucleotides align to TRBD2. The trim removed 3 bases at V and 3 bases at J, leaving 5 bases unmatched. This CDR3 is 16 amino acids long. Looked up from germline, CDR1 is WSHSY and CDR2 is SAAADI. The CDR3 region has the DNA TGCGCCAGCAGTGATCCCGGACTAGCGGGGGTCTACGAGCAGTACTTC. This codes for CASSDPGLAGVYEQYF.

This clonotype was seen ten or more times. This chain joins TRBV19 and TRBJ2-4; 7 nucleotides line up with TRBD1. Losses at the gene ends were 4 bases for V and 0 bases for J; bases not matched to a gene: 9. CDR1 is LNHDA and CDR2 is SQIVND in the germline V gene (reference sequence). The CDR3 spans 17 residues. The CDR3 spells CASSRTLDRLAKNIQYF. The CDR3 DNA reads as TGTGCCAGTAGTAGGACCCTGGACAGGCTAGCCAAAAACATTCAGTACTTC.

Concerning this clonotype: The DNA is left out, because the CDR3 cannot be placed on it with certainty; the CDR3 is given as TCRdb lists it. The V call is TRBV29-1, the J call TRBJ1-1. Germline loops: CDR1 SQVTM, CDR2 ANQGSEA. From its first to its last residue, the CDR3 has 12 amino acids. The CDR3 region is CGVAGGNTEAFF.

The sample holds many counts of this clonotype. The rearrangement uses TRBV7-9 and TRBJ1-2, with TRBD1 matching over 7 bases. This CDR3 contains 15 residues. V lost 1 base, J lost 7 bases, and 9 bases stayed unmatched. Germline CDR1 and CDR2: SEHNR and FQNEAQ (reference sequence). DNA of the CDR3: TGTGCCAGCAGCTTAGATCAGGGGGGCAGAGGTGGCTACACCTTC. Translating gives CASSLDQGGRGGYTF.

The V and J genes are TRBV11-2 and TRBJ2-5; TRBD2 aligns across 14 bases. The CDR3 is 16 residues long. V lost 8 bases, J lost 5 bases, and 10 bases stayed unmatched. The germline V gene has CDR1 SGHAT and CDR2 FQNNGV. CDR3 in DNA: TGTGCCAGCCCGGTCCGGCGACTAGCGGGGGGGGAGACCCAGTACTTC. Translating it yields CASPVRRLAGGETQYF.

This chain uses TRBV7-9 with TRBJ2-7; no reliable D call. This CDR3 contains 12 residues. V lost 4 bases and J lost 7, with 11 bases in between. Germline V gives CDR1 SEHNR, CDR2 FQNEAQ (reference sequence). In DNA form, the CDR3 reads TGTGCCAGCAGCTCCGGTCCGCGAGAGCAGTACTTC. Its protein is CASSSGPREQYF. Looking up the rest from reference TRBV7-9 and TRBJ2-7 gives the full variable domain: DTGVSQNPRHKITKRGQNVTFRCDPISEHNRLYWYRQTLGQGPEFLTYFQNEAQLEKSRLLSDRFSAERPKGSFSTLEIQRTEQGDSAMYLCASSSGPREQYFGPGTRLTVT.

Relative to its sample, this clonotype is medium-sized. The CDR3 sequence is CASSDDIYEQYF. The CDR3 DNA reads TGTGCCAGCAGTGATGACATCTACGAGCAGTACTTC. The chain uses TRBV7-6 and TRBJ2-7; D gene unclear. The CDR3 runs to 12 residues. Germline values: CDR1 SGHVS, CDR2 FNYEAQ. Trimming took 6 bases from V and 3 from J, leaving 9 bases between them.

This sequence joins TRBV29-1 and TRBJ1-1; maybe TRBD1 (6 bases). V was pared by 7 bases and J by 7 bases, with 16 bases between. This CDR3 is built from 12 residues. CDR1 SQVTM and CDR2 ANQGSEA come from the germline V gene. The CDR3 sequence is CSAWEQGVEAFF. The CDR3 nucleotides read TGCAGCGCCTGGGAACAGGGCGTTGAAGCTTTCTTT. Drawing the rest from reference TRBV29-1 and TRBJ1-1, the complete variable domain is SAVISQKPSRDICQRGTSLTIQCQVDSQVTMMFWYRQQPGQSLTLIATANQGSEATYESGFVIDKFPISRPNLTFSTLTVSNMSPEDSSIYLCSAWEQGVEAFFGQGTRLTVV.

This clonotype has just a few counts. The genes are TRBV6-1 and TRBJ1-6; D remains ambiguous. V lost 8 bases and J lost 0, with 20 bases in between. The CDR3 is 18 amino acids. Germline-derived CDR1 and CDR2 are MNHNS and SASEGT. CDR3 loop: CASSLEGPHSSYNSPLHF. Written as DNA, the CDR3 is TGTGCCAGCTCTCTAGAGGGTCCCCATAGCTCCTATAATTCACCCCTCCACTTT.

This chain links TRBV28 with TRBJ1-5; tentative D call: TRBD1 (6 bases). Trimming cost V 6 bases and J 5 bases, with 11 bases left between them. The CDR3 is 13 amino acids. Germline loops: CDR1 MDHEN, CDR2 SYDVKM. The CDR3 spells CASSREGDQPQHF. CDR3 nucleotide sequence: TGTGCCAGCAGCCGAGAGGGGGATCAGCCCCAGCATTTT.

This clonotype has ten or more counts. The chain links TRBV6-1 to TRBJ1-1; 8 positions match TRBD1. Germline values: CDR1 MNHNS, CDR2 SASEGT. This CDR3 spans 13 amino acids. The V gene end was trimmed by 6 bases and the J gene end by 4 bases; junction bases not matched to a gene: 4. CDR3 sequence (DNA): TGTGCCAGCAGCGTTGACAGGGGCACTGAAGCTTTCTTT. It is translated as CASSVDRGTEAFF.